This TCR beta chain was recorded in a study of blood T cell repertoires in COVID-19. About the research overall: Samples of COVID-19 (acute and convalescent) were obtained from the United States, Italy and Spain.

Individuals drawn from about 26 US areas were roughly 18 to 89 years old. As originally analysed: Researchers report that nucleated cell counts were estimated from reference gene primer amplification. Sequencing used immunoSEQ multiplex PCR; TCRdb keeps in-frame clones, though not all of them. That table supplies the V and J calls and clone size; D and trimming were determined from the DNA. Found here are around 180,000 clones, 65% to 80% of them singletons; the top ten hold 17%. Between the trimmed V and J ends, which lost 6 bases and 5 bases, there was a span of 13 bases. CDR3 length: 14 residues. From germline, CDR1 is SEHNR and CDR2 FQNEAQ (reference sequence).

The clonotype comes from a woman aged 45-59 years with acute COVID-19. The rearrangement uses TRBV7-9 and TRBJ1-4, with D perhaps matching TRBD1 (6 bases). The sample taken for sequencing was PBMCs or T cells enriched from blood (not recorded which). The CDR3 bases are TGTGCCAGCAGTCAGGACAGTTTAAATGAAAAACTGTTTTTT. This encodes CASSQDSLNEKLFF. Full variable domain (rest looked up from reference TRBV7-9 and TRBJ1-4): DTGVSQNPRHKITKRGQNVTFRCDPISEHNRLYWYRQTLGQGPEFLTYFQNEAQLEKSRLLSDRFSAERPKGSFSTLEIQRTEQGDSAMYLCASSQDSLNEKLFFGSGTQLSVL.